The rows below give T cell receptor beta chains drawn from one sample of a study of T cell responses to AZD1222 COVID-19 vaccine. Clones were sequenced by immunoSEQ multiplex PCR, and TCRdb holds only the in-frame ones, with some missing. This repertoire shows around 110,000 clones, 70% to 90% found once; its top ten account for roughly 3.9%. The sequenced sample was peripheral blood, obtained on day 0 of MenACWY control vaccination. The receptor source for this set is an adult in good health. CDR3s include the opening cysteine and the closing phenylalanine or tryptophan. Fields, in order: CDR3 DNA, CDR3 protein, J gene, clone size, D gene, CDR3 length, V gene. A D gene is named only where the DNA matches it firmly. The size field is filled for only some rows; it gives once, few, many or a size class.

cdr3_nt: TGTGCCAGCACCGGGACTAGCGGGGGCCTTTCCTACAATGAGCAGTTCTTC
cdr3_aa: CASTGTSGGLSYNEQFF
j_call: TRBJ2-1
clone_size: -
d_call: TRBD2
cdr3_length: 17
v_call: TRBV11-2

cdr3_nt: TGTGCCAGCAGCCCCTGGGACAGCTATGGCTACACCTTC
cdr3_aa: CASSPWDSYGYTF
j_call: TRBJ1-2
clone_size: -
d_call: TRBD1
cdr3_length: 13
v_call: TRBV3-1/TRBV3-2

cdr3_nt: TGTGCCAGCAGCTCGGCCGGGACTAGCGGGGGGGCCCCAGAGACCCAGTACTTC
cdr3_aa: CASSSAGTSGGAPETQYF
j_call: TRBJ2-5
clone_size: -
d_call: TRBD2
cdr3_length: 18
v_call: TRBV7-2

cdr3_nt: TGTGCCAGCAGTCCTGCGGGAGGGAATGAAAAACTGTTTTTT
cdr3_aa: CASSPAGGNEKLFF
j_call: TRBJ1-4
clone_size: -
d_call: -
cdr3_length: 14
v_call: TRBV27

cdr3_nt: TGTGCCAGCAGCTCGGCCCTAAGGGTCTACGAGCAGTACTTC
cdr3_aa: CASSSALRVYEQYF
j_call: TRBJ2-7
clone_size: -
d_call: -
cdr3_length: 14
v_call: TRBV7-9

cdr3_nt: TGTGCCAGCAGCACGCGGACCGGGTTGGATACGCAGTATTTT
cdr3_aa: CASSTRTGLDTQYF
j_call: TRBJ2-3
clone_size: -
d_call: -
cdr3_length: 14
v_call: TRBV9

cdr3_nt: TGTGCCAGCTCACGCGAGGTGGCTAGCGGGGTCTACGAGCAGTACTTC
cdr3_aa: CASSREVASGVYEQYF
j_call: TRBJ2-7
clone_size: -
d_call: TRBD2
cdr3_length: 16
v_call: TRBV18

cdr3_nt: TGTGCCAGCAGTCGGCTCCGGGACAGGGTTCTCACTGAAGCTTTCTTT
cdr3_aa: CASSRLRDRVLTEAFF
j_call: TRBJ1-1
clone_size: once
d_call: TRBD1
cdr3_length: 16
v_call: TRBV28

cdr3_nt: TGTGCCAGTATTGGCAGGGGGCGTGATGAAAAACTGTTTTTT
cdr3_aa: CASIGRGRDEKLFF
j_call: TRBJ1-4
clone_size: -
d_call: TRBD1
cdr3_length: 14
v_call: TRBV19

cdr3_nt: TGTGCCAGCAGCTTAGGGTCGGGATGGAGCAATCAGCCCCAGCATTTT
cdr3_aa: CASSLGSGWSNQPQHF
j_call: TRBJ1-5
clone_size: -
d_call: -
cdr3_length: 16
v_call: TRBV7-2

cdr3_nt: TGTGCCAGCAGCTCAGGACTAGCGGGGGTAAGAGAGCAGTACTTC
cdr3_aa: CASSSGLAGVREQYF
j_call: TRBJ2-7
clone_size: few
d_call: TRBD2
cdr3_length: 15
v_call: TRBV7-7

cdr3_nt: TGTGCCAGCAGTGAACAGCCTGGGAGTGGCTACACCTTC
cdr3_aa: CASSEQPGSGYTF
j_call: TRBJ1-2
clone_size: -
d_call: -
cdr3_length: 13
v_call: TRBV2

cdr3_nt: TGCGCCAGCAGTGACAGACTAGCGGGGGGAGTGAATGAGCAGTTCTTC
cdr3_aa: CASSDRLAGGVNEQFF
j_call: TRBJ2-1
clone_size: -
d_call: TRBD2
cdr3_length: 16
v_call: TRBV10-2

cdr3_nt: TGTGCCTGGAGTGTACAGGGAGGGGAGACTGAAGCTTTCTTT
cdr3_aa: CAWSVQGGETEAFF
j_call: TRBJ1-1
clone_size: once
d_call: -
cdr3_length: 14
v_call: TRBV30

cdr3_nt: TGTGCCAGCAGTCGCGAGGACGGGGACCCTGAAGCTTTCTTT
cdr3_aa: CASSREDGDPEAFF
j_call: TRBJ1-1
clone_size: -
d_call: -
cdr3_length: 14
v_call: TRBV7-8

cdr3_nt: TGTGCCAGCAGTTATGGGGTTCCCAATGAGCAGTTCTTC
cdr3_aa: CASSYGVPNEQFF
j_call: TRBJ2-1
clone_size: -
d_call: -
cdr3_length: 13
v_call: TRBV28

cdr3_nt: TGTGCCAGCAGCTCTCGCGCGACAGGGTCTGGGGCCAACGTCCTGACTTTC
cdr3_aa: CASSSRATGSGANVLTF
j_call: TRBJ2-6
clone_size: once
d_call: TRBD1
cdr3_length: 17
v_call: TRBV11-2

cdr3_nt: TGTGCCAGTGGGACAGGGAGAGGCGGCTATGGCTACACCTTC
cdr3_aa: CASGTGRGGYGYTF
j_call: TRBJ1-2
clone_size: -
d_call: TRBD1
cdr3_length: 14
v_call: TRBV2

cdr3_nt: TGCGCCAGCACCTCAACAATCCGATCGTGGGGACTGAACACTGAAGCTTTCTTT
cdr3_aa: CASTSTIRSWGLNTEAFF
j_call: TRBJ1-1
clone_size: once
d_call: -
cdr3_length: 18
v_call: TRBV4-1

cdr3_nt: TGTGCCAGTAGTTCCACTAGCGGGGGGGTAAACAATGAGCAGTTCTTC
cdr3_aa: CASSSTSGGVNNEQFF
j_call: TRBJ2-1
clone_size: once
d_call: TRBD2
cdr3_length: 16
v_call: TRBV19

cdr3_nt: TGTGCCAGCAGCCAGGGCCCCGGGACACATAGCACAGATACGCAGTATTTT
cdr3_aa: CASSQGPGTHSTDTQYF
j_call: TRBJ2-3
clone_size: few
d_call: -
cdr3_length: 17
v_call: TRBV3-1/TRBV3-2

cdr3_nt: TGTGCCAGCAGCTTATTCGGACTGGGGGGTGGCTACACCTTC
cdr3_aa: CASSLFGLGGGYTF
j_call: TRBJ1-2
clone_size: -
d_call: -
cdr3_length: 14
v_call: TRBV7-2

cdr3_nt: TGTGCCAGTAGGTATGGAGGACGGCAGGTGAACACTGAAGCTTTCTTT
cdr3_aa: CASRYGGRQVNTEAFF
j_call: TRBJ1-1
clone_size: -
d_call: -
cdr3_length: 16
v_call: TRBV19

cdr3_nt: TGCAGTGCTACGATTAACACTGAAGCTTTCTTT
cdr3_aa: CSATINTEAFF
j_call: TRBJ1-1
clone_size: once
d_call: -
cdr3_length: 11
v_call: TRBV20-1

cdr3_nt: TGTGCCAGCAGCTACGGGACAGGGGACTATGGCTACACCTTC
cdr3_aa: CASSYGTGDYGYTF
j_call: TRBJ1-2
clone_size: -
d_call: TRBD1
cdr3_length: 14
v_call: TRBV6-6

cdr3_nt: TGTGCCAGCAGCTTAGGTCCGCGGTACGAGCAGTACTTC
cdr3_aa: CASSLGPRYEQYF
j_call: TRBJ2-7
clone_size: -
d_call: -
cdr3_length: 13
v_call: TRBV7-8

cdr3_nt: TGTGCCAGCTCACCGGGACTCACTAACACCGGGGAGCTGTTTTTT
cdr3_aa: CASSPGLTNTGELFF
j_call: TRBJ2-2
clone_size: -
d_call: -
cdr3_length: 15
v_call: TRBV18

cdr3_nt: TGTGCCAGCAGCCAAACAGGGGGCGAAGGCAATCAGCCCCAGCATTTT
cdr3_aa: CASSQTGGEGNQPQHF
j_call: TRBJ1-5
clone_size: -
d_call: TRBD1
cdr3_length: 16
v_call: TRBV4-2

cdr3_nt: TGCGCCAGCAAATCCCGGACAGGGATGGAAGAGACCCAGTACTTC
cdr3_aa: CASKSRTGMEETQYF
j_call: TRBJ2-5
clone_size: few
d_call: TRBD1
cdr3_length: 15
v_call: TRBV5-1

cdr3_nt: TGTGCCAGCAGCTCACAGGGGGCGAGTACAGATACGCAGTATTTT
cdr3_aa: CASSSQGASTDTQYF
j_call: TRBJ2-3
clone_size: few
d_call: TRBD1
cdr3_length: 15
v_call: TRBV7-2

cdr3_nt: TGCGCCAGCACACAAGGGGGGCTCCGGGGCGAGCAGTACTTC
cdr3_aa: CASTQGGLRGEQYF
j_call: TRBJ2-7
clone_size: once
d_call: -
cdr3_length: 14
v_call: TRBV5-1

cdr3_nt: TGTGCCAGCAGCGTAGGACGGAGCACAGATACGCAGTATTTT
cdr3_aa: CASSVGRSTDTQYF
j_call: TRBJ2-3
clone_size: -
d_call: -
cdr3_length: 14
v_call: TRBV9

cdr3_nt: TGTGCCAGCAGACCTGGACAGGTTGGTTGGCCCCAGCATTTT
cdr3_aa: CASRPGQVGWPQHF
j_call: TRBJ1-5
clone_size: few
d_call: TRBD1
cdr3_length: 14
v_call: TRBV27